These 13 T cell receptor beta chains were all obtained from the same sample, sequenced in a study of CD8+ T cells in alopecia areata. Following extraction, RNA underwent reverse transcription to cDNA, which served as the sequencing template. The protocol was immunoSEQ multiplex PCR, while the TCRdb copy is restricted to in-frame clones and leaves out a portion. In the table there are about 150,000 clones, less than 65% of which are singletons. The specimen was CD8+ T cells sorted from blood, collected at week 0. The receptor set was obtained from a human donor with alopecia areata.

There are a few counts of this clone. The chain carries TRBV4-1 and TRBJ2-7, with D unresolved. Trimming took 1 base from V and 3 from J, leaving 13 bases between them. Germline lookup yields CDR1 MGHRA and CDR2 YSYEKL. The CDR3 spans 15 residues. The CDR3 here is CASSQVVRGNYEQYF. The CDR3 region has the DNA TGCGCCAGCAGCCAAGTGGTCCGCGGAAACTACGAGCAGTACTTC.

The rearrangement uses TRBV7-8 and TRBJ2-1; tentatively, D is TRBD1 (6 bases). The germline CDR1 and CDR2 sequences are SGHVS and FQNEAQ. Trimming took off 1 base at V and 9 bases at J, with 10 bases between the two ends. The CDR3 is 13 residues long. The CDR3 sequence is CASSLGTASEQFF. CDR3 sequence (DNA): TGTGCCAGCAGCTTAGGGACAGCGAGTGAGCAGTTCTTC.

Notes on this clone: This same CDR3 is encoded by further DNA sequences in the sample. The CDR3 bases are TGTGCCAGCAGTGTCGGGAATGAGCAGTTCTTC. Amino acids: CASSVGNEQFF. V and J are TRBV2 and TRBJ2-1; D gene unclear. The germline gives CDR1 SNHLY, CDR2 FYNNEI. CDR3 size: 11 residues. Trimming cost V 4 bases and J 7 bases, with 5 bases left between them.

This chain joins TRBV7-2 and TRBJ2-7; no clear D. With 1 base removed from V and 0 bases from J, the gap between germline ends came to 10 bases. CDR1 is SGHTA, CDR2 FQGNSA, per germline. The CDR3 has 15 amino acids. The CDR3 region has the DNA TGTGCCAGCAGCTTAGGTTTAGGCAGCTCCTACGAGCAGTACTTC. It encodes CASSLGLGSSYEQYF.

V is TRBV29-1 and J is TRBJ1-1; D ambiguous. The CDR3 has 12 residues. Trimming cost V 7 bases and J 1 base, with 10 bases left between them. Germline V gives CDR1 SQVTM, CDR2 ANQGSEA. The CDR3 protein is CSALDGNTEAFF. The CDR3 bases are TGCAGCGCTCTGGACGGGAACACTGAAGCTTTCTTT. The complete variable domain, with remaining parts taken from reference TRBV29-1 and TRBJ1-1, reads SAVISQKPSRDICQRGTSLTIQCQVDSQVTMMFWYRQQPGQSLTLIATANQGSEATYESGFVIDKFPISRPNLTFSTLTVSNMSPEDSSIYLCSALDGNTEAFFGQGTRLTVV.

This clone was detected a few times. The V call is TRBV4-1, the J call TRBJ2-7; 8 positions match TRBD1. Germline assignment: CDR1 MGHRA and CDR2 YSYEKL. After removal of 5 bases from V and 5 bases from J, the junction contained 8 bases not matched to a gene. The CDR3 consists of 14 residues. This CDR3 is CASSLDRVLNEQYF. The CDR3 coding sequence is TGCGCCAGCAGCTTGGACAGGGTACTCAACGAGCAGTACTTC.

The CDR3 loop is CASSPKRGGGNEQFF. The CDR3 nucleotides read TGCGCCAGCAGCCCGAAGCGGGGGGGAGGCAATGAGCAGTTCTTC. This chain connects TRBV4-3 to TRBJ2-1, with 10 bases identical to TRBD2. With V trimmed by 4 bases and J by 6 bases, 6 bases remained unmatched. Germline V CDR1 and CDR2: LGHNA, YSLEER. The CDR3 contains 15 residues.

This clone was counted a single time. The chain uses TRBV7-9 and TRBJ2-5; tentative D call: TRBD2 (6 bases). This CDR3 is built from 13 residues. Germline V lookup: CDR1 SEHNR, CDR2 FQNEAQ (reference sequence). V lost 4 bases to trimming and J lost 5 bases, with 11 bases between them. CDR3 sequence (DNA): TGTGCCAGCAGCTCGGCAGGGAGGGAGACCCAGTACTTC. Translated, it gives CASSSAGRETQYF.

This clone has at least ten counts. This sequence joins TRBV10-1 and TRBJ1-6, with D uncertain. Trimming left V 0 bases short and J 9 bases short, with 3 bases between. Germline CDR1 is WNHNN and CDR2 is SYGVQD (reference sequence). This CDR3 comprises 12 residues. The CDR3 loop is CASSESSSPLHF. The CDR3 DNA is TGCGCCAGCAGTGAGTCGAGTTCACCCCTCCACTTT.

This clone was detected only once. The rearrangement uses TRBV15 and TRBJ2-3, with 7 bases matching TRBD2. The CDR3 runs to 11 residues. The J segment lost 6 bases and the V segment lost 11 bases, leaving 5 bases of the junction unmatched. Germline V lookup: CDR1 LNHNV, CDR2 YYDKDF (reference sequence). CDR3 protein: CAAGETDTQYF. The CDR3 DNA sequence: TGTGCCGCGGGGGAGACCGATACGCAGTATTTT.

The CDR3 loop reads CASSQSRTSAFEQYF. CDR3 nucleotides: TGCGCCAGCAGCCAAAGCCGGACTAGCGCCTTCGAGCAGTACTTC. The V gene is TRBV4-3, the J gene TRBJ2-7; the match to TRBD2 covers 9 bases. J gave up 6 bases and V 2 bases, and 8 bases lay outside the gene matches. Germline lookup yields CDR1 LGHNA and CDR2 YSLEER. The CDR3 contains 15 residues.

The chain couples TRBV29-1 to TRBJ1-2; 10 bases map to TRBD1. The CDR3 is 15 amino acids. V was clipped by 5 bases and J by 8 bases; unmatched bases: 14. Per germline, CDR1 SQVTM and CDR2 ANQGSEA. The CDR3 reads CSVQFRDRGPSGYTF. In nucleotides, the CDR3 is TGCAGCGTTCAATTCCGGGACAGGGGTCCGTCAGGCTACACCTTC.

This clone came up once. The chain is built from TRBV9 and TRBJ1-1, with a possible D match to TRBD1 (6 bases). V gave up 3 bases and J gave up 6 bases, with 12 bases separating them. Germline-derived CDR1 and CDR2 are SGDLS and YYNGEE. The CDR3 has 13 amino acids. The CDR3 loop reads CASSAVGQSEAFF. The DNA for the CDR3 is TGTGCCAGCAGCGCGGTGGGACAATCTGAAGCTTTCTTT.